The T cell receptor beta chain described here comes from a study of T cells in Graves' hyperthyroidism and ophthalmopathy. Whole-study results and caveats: Ophthalmopathy and stable hyperthyroidism were separated by a 13 V-J model. Ophthalmopathy was predicted by the model a median of approximately 6.6 months ahead of onset.

Diagnosing involved the use of clinical symptoms, serum thyroxine and TRAb, thyroid ultrasound and orbital computed tomography. This clonotype was seen repeatedly, ten times or more. The antigen is undetermined. Amplified TCR beta CDR3 regions came from RNA transcripts. The HTBI set primed first-round TCR CDR3 RT-PCR. TCRdb itself ran the multiplex PCR reads through MiXCR, one entry per CDR3 protein. The sample holds 40,000 to 60,000 distinct CDR3 sequences, roughly 50% seen once. This CDR3 has 12 amino acids. Germline lookup yields CDR1 ENHRY and CDR2 SYGVKD. Deletions cut 6 bases from V and 2 bases from J, with 4 bases between.

The sample consisted of blood. This receptor was taken from a woman between 50 and 59 years old with Graves' ophthalmopathy. The rearrangement links TRBV10-3 to TRBJ2-2; D is unresolved. The CDR3 DNA is TGTGCCATCAGAACAAACACCGGGGAGCTGTTTTTT. Protein product: CAIRTNTGELFF.